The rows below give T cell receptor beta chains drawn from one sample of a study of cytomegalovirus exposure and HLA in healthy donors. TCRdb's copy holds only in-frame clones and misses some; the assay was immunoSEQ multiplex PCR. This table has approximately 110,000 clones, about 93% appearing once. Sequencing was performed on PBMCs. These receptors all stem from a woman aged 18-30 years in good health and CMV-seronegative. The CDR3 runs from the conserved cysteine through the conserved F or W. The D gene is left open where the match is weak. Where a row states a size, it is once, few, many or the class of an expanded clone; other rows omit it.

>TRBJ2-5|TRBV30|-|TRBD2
TGTGCCTGGAGTAGGACTAGCGGTGGGTGGGAGACCCAGTACTTC
CAWSRTSGGWETQYF
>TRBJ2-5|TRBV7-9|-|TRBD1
TGTGCCAGCAGCCCCAGACAGGGTGGAGAGACCCAGTACTTC
CASSPRQGGETQYF
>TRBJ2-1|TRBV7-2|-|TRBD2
TGTGCCAGCAGCCTAAGCGGGAGTCGGGCCAATGAGCAGTTCTTC
CASSLSGSRANEQFF
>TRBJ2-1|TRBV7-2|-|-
TGTGCCAGCAGCGCAGCTCCCCGGAGAACGAATGAGCAGTTCTTC
CASSAAPRRTNEQFF
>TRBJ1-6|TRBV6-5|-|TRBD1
TGTGCCAGCAGTTACGACAGGGGTTCACCCCTCCACTTT
CASSYDRGSPLHF
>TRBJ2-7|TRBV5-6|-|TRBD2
TGTGCCAGCCGGCGGAGGACTAGCTACGAGCAGTACTTC
CASRRRTSYEQYF
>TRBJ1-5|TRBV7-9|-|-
TGTGCCAGCAGCGCCTCTTCTGGCGGGGGCAATCAGCCCCAGCATTTT
CASSASSGGGNQPQHF
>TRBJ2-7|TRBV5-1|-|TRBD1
TGCGCCAGCAGCCTCCGGGACAGAAATTACGAGCAGTACTTC
CASSLRDRNYEQYF
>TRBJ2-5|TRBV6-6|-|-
TGTGCCAGCAGTTACTCGAGGTTTGGCAGACAAGAGACCCAGTACTTC
CASSYSRFGRQETQYF
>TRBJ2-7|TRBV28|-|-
TGTGCCAGCCTCCCGCGCGGAGGGCTATACGAGCAGTACTTC
CASLPRGGLYEQYF
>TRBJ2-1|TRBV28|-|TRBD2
TGTGCCAGCAGTCCGACTAGCGGGGGGGCACCCTACAATGAGCAGTTCTTC
CASSPTSGGAPYNEQFF
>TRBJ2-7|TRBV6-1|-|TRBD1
TGTGCCAGCAGTGAACGCGTGACAGGGGGCTACGAGCAGTACTTC
CASSERVTGGYEQYF
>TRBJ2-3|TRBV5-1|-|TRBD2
TGCGCCAGCAGCTTGGGGACTAGCGGGAGTCACGGGAGAGATACGCAGTATTTT
CASSLGTSGSHGRDTQYF
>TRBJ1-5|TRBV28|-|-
TGTGCCAGCAGCTTGGGGGGGGCCGGGCTAGGTAAAAAGCCCCAGCATTTT
CASSLGGAGLGKKPQHF
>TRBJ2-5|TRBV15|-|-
TGTGCCACCAGCAGAGAAGGGGGACACTCTTGGGAGACCCAGTACTTC
CATSREGGHSWETQYF
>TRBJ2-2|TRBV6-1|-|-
TGTGCCAGCAGCGCATTTCGGACAGCCGGGGAGCTGTTTTTT
CASSAFRTAGELFF
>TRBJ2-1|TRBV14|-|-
TGTGCCAGCAGCCAAGAAGCCGGAGGCTACAATGAGCAGTTCTTC
CASSQEAGGYNEQFF
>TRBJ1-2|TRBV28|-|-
TGTGCCAGCAGTTTAATCTCAGGGAACTACACCTTC
CASSLISGNYTF
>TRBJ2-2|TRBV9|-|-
TGTGCCAGCAGCGTAGGCACTAGGACCGGGGAGCTGTTTTTT
CASSVGTRTGELFF
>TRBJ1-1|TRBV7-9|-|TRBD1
TGTGCCAGCAGCCCGGGACAGAGACTGGGGGTGAACACTGAAGCTTTCTTT
CASSPGQRLGVNTEAFF
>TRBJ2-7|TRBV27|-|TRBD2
TGTGCCAGCAGTGTCTTGGCGGGAGCTTACGAGCAGTACTTC
CASSVLAGAYEQYF
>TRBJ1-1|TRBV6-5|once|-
TGTGCCAGCAGTAGAAGTGGGGGGATTTTGTTAGCTTTCTTT
CASSRSGGILLAFF
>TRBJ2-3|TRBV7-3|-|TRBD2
TGTGCCAGCCGCGGGGGTAGCACAGATACGCAGTATTTT
CASRGGSTDTQYF
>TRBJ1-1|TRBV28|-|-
TGTGCCAGCAGTTTGGACAGGAACACTGAAGCTTTCTTT
CASSLDRNTEAFF
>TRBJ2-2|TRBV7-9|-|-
TGTGCCAGCAGCAGGGTTCCGATCGGGGCCGGGGAGCTGTTTTTT
CASSRVPIGAGELFF
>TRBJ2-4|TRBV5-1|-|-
TGCGCCAGCAGCCCAGGACAGCCTCTAGCCAAAAACATTCAGTACTTC
CASSPGQPLAKNIQYF
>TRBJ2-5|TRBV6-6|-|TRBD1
TGTGCCAGCAGTTACTCCCCGACAGGGCCCAACTTC
CASSYSPTGPNF
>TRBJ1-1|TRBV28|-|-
TGTGCCAGCAGTTCATCGGGGGCGGGGGTGAACACTGAAGCTTTCTTT
CASSSSGAGVNTEAFF
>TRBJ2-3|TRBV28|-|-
TGTGCCAGCAGTTCCCCTAGCTTTTCCACAGATACGCAGTATTTT
CASSSPSFSTDTQYF
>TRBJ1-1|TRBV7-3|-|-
TGTGCCAGCAGCTTAGGGCCCCCACCGAACACTGAAGCTTTCTTT
CASSLGPPPNTEAFF
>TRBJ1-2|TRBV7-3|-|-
TGTGCCAGCATCCTATTACAGGTGCGTGGCTACACCTTC
CASILLQVRGYTF
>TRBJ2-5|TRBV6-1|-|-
TGTGCCAGCAGCCTAGCGATCGGAGAGACCCAGTACTTC
CASSLAIGETQYF
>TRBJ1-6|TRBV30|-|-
TGTGCCTGGAGTTCCCGGGCCTCGGGGTCACCCCTCCACTTT
CAWSSRASGSPLHF
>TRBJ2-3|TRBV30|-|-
TGTGCCTGGAGCCCGGGGTCGGGAGGCACAGATACGCAGTATTTT
CAWSPGSGGTDTQYF
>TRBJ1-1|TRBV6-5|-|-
TGTGCCAGCAGCAGGGAGGGCACTGAAGCTTTCTTT
CASSREGTEAFF
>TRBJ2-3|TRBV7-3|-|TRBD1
TGTGCCAGCAGCTCGTCGGGGGGCAGGGACAGGGGTTTTGATACGCAGTATTTT
CASSSSGGRDRGFDTQYF
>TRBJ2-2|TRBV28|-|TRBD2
TGTGCCAGCAAATCGGGAGGTTTAGGCGGGGAGCTGTTTTTT
CASKSGGLGGELFF
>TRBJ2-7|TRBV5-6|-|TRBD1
TGTGCCAGCACCCCACCCTGGGGACAGGGAGAACCCCTCGAGCAGTACTTC
CASTPPWGQGEPLEQYF
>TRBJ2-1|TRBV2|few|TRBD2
TGTGCCAGCAGCCGACTATTGGGGGGGAAGGATGAGCAGTTCTTC
CASSRLLGGKDEQFF
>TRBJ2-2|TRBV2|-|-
TGTGCCAGCCTCCCGTTATCCGGGGAGCTGTTTTTT
CASLPLSGELFF
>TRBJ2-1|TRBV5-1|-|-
TGCGCCAGCAGCTTGGTCTTCCTAAGCTCCTACAATGAGCAGTTCTTC
CASSLVFLSSYNEQFF
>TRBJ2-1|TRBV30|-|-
TGTGCCTGGAGGGGTTGGAGCTCCTACAATGAGCAGTTCTTC
CAWRGWSSYNEQFF
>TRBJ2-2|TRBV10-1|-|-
TGCGCCAGCAGTCAATTCCAGGGAGCGGGCACCGGGGAGCTGTTTTTT
CASSQFQGAGTGELFF
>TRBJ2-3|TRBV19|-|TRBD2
TGTGCCAGTAGTATATCGACTAGCGGGAGGGCAGATACGCAGTATTTT
CASSISTSGRADTQYF
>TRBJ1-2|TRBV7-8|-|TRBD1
TGTGCCAGCAGCTCTCTTTCCGAGGACAGGGGTTTACTATATGGCTACACCTTC
CASSSLSEDRGLLYGYTF
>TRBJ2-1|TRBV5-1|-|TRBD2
TGCGCCAGCAGCCCAGGGACTAGCGGGGTGAATGAGCAGTTCTTC
CASSPGTSGVNEQFF
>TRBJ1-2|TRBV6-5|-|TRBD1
TGTGCCAGCAGTCCAGACAGGGGAAATGGCTACACCTTC
CASSPDRGNGYTF